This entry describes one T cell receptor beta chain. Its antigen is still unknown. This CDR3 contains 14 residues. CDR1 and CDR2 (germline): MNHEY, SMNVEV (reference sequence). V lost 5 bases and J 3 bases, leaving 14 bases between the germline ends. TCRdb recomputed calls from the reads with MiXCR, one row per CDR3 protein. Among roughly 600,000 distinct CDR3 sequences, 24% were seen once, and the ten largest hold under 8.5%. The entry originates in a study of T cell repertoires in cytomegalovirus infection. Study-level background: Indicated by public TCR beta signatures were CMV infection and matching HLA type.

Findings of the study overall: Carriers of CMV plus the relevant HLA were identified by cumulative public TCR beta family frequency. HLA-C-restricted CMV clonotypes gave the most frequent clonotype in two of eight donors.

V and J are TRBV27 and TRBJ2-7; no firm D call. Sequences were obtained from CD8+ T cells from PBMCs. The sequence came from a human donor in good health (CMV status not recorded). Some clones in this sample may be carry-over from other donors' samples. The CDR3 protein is CASSPSGHLYEQYF. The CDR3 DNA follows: TGTGCCAGCAGTCCCTCCGGCCACCTCTACGAGCAGTACTTC.